One and the same sample provided the 19 T cell receptor beta chains below, sequenced in a study of T cells in Graves' hyperthyroidism and ophthalmopathy. The CDR3 regions of TCR beta were amplified from RNA transcripts. First-round RT-PCR with HTBI primers amplified the TCR CDR3 region. TCRdb reprocessed the multiplex PCR reads with MiXCR, giving one entry per CDR3 protein. This table holds a few hundred thousand distinct CDR3 sequences, roughly 15% found once. Sequenced input: blood. Every receptor here comes from a woman in her sixties or seventies with Graves' ophthalmopathy.

This clonotype was counted ten times or more. The chain combines TRBV20-1 with TRBJ2-7; 8 bases fit TRBD1. The CDR3 length is 14 residues. Per the germline V gene, CDR1 is DFQATT and CDR2 is SNEGSKA (reference sequence). J was trimmed by 0 bases and V by 3 bases; bases with no gene match: 4. CDR3 nucleotide sequence: TGCAGTGCTAGTGTTCAGGGGGCCTCCTACGAGCAGTACTTC. Translated: CSASVQGASYEQYF.

In its sample, this clonotype was seen many times. The chain carries TRBV2 and TRBJ2-1, with no clear D. The CDR3 is 12 amino acids. Germline CDR1 and CDR2: SNHLY and FYNNEI. V gave up 7 bases and J gave up 0 bases, with 4 bases separating them. This chain's CDR3 is CASTSSYNEQFF. The CDR3 DNA reads TGTGCCAGCACAAGCTCCTACAATGAGCAGTTCTTC.

This sequence joins TRBV5-1 and TRBJ2-2, with D hard to call. The CDR3 loop spans 16 amino acids. In germline, CDR1 is SGHRS, CDR2 YFSETQ. Between the trimmed V and J ends, which lost 2 bases and 5 bases, there was a span of 16 bases. Here the CDR3 DNA reads TGCGCCAGCAGCTTTGGGTCTGGAGTTGGGACCGGGGAGCTGTTTTTT. It encodes CASSFGSGVGTGELFF.

This clonotype was observed many times. CDR3 sequence: CSARVLNTGELFF. CDR3 coding DNA: TGCAGTGCTAGAGTATTGAACACCGGGGAGCTGTTTTTT. V usage is TRBV20-1 and J usage is TRBJ2-2, with D unclear. Trimming left V 1 base short and J 1 base short, with 4 bases between. Germline V gene data show CDR1 as DFQATT and CDR2 as SNEGSKA (reference sequence). The CDR3 covers 13 residues.

This clonotype was seen once. The chain recombines TRBV6-1 with TRBJ2-7; 8 positions match TRBD1. The CDR3 covers 11 residues. Germline V gene lookup returns CDR1 MNHNS and CDR2 SASEGT. V trimming: 10 bases; J trimming: 6 bases; junction bases outside the gene matches: 5. This CDR3 reads CATDRVGEQYF. CDR3 coding DNA: TGTGCCACGGACAGGGTGGGCGAGCAGTACTTC.

This chain connects TRBV4-2 to TRBJ1-3; D remains unclear. The CDR3 is made up of 15 amino acids. Trimming took 1 base from V and 2 from J, leaving 9 bases between them. Germline lookup yields CDR1 LGHNA and CDR2 YNFKEQ. The CDR3, as DNA: TGTGCCAGCAGCCAAGGCTTAGGGACTGGAAACACCATATATTTT. Amino acids: CASSQGLGTGNTIYF.

There are many counts of this clonotype. The V gene is TRBV2, the J gene TRBJ2-5; TRBD1 is a possible D gene (5 bases). Trimming left V 3 bases short and J 4 bases short, with 12 bases between. The CDR3 consists of 14 residues. Germline V lookup: CDR1 SNHLY, CDR2 FYNNEI. CDR3: CASSDNQGGETQYF. The CDR3 DNA follows: TGTGCCAGCAGTGATAACCAGGGTGGAGAGACCCAGTACTTC.

This clonotype was recorded at least ten times. CDR3 in DNA: TGTGCCAGCAAGGTCTGGGATCAAGAGACCCAGTACTTC. Protein product: CASKVWDQETQYF. The chain has TRBV2 and TRBJ2-5; D is unresolved. Germline values: CDR1 SNHLY, CDR2 FYNNEI. Between the trimmed V and J ends, which lost 7 bases and 2 bases, there was a span of 11 bases. CDR3 length: 13 residues.

At least ten counts were recorded for this clonotype. The CDR3 DNA follows: TGTGCCAGCAGCCATTACGATAAGAACACTGAAGCTTTCTTT. Protein: CASSHYDKNTEAFF. The chain has TRBV3-1 and TRBJ1-1; D gene unclear. Germline CDR1 and CDR2: LGHDT and YNNKEL (reference sequence). V dropped 3 bases and J dropped 1 base, with 9 bases sitting between them. The CDR3 runs to 14 residues.

The V and J genes are TRBV5-1 and TRBJ2-2; 11 bases fit TRBD2. CDR3 length equals 16 residues. Germline V gene data show CDR1 as SGHRS and CDR2 as YFSETQ. V dropped 2 bases and J dropped 5; count of bases not matched to a gene: 5. The CDR3 sequence is CASSLLAGEGTGELFF. As DNA, the CDR3 is TGCGCCAGCAGCTTACTAGCGGGAGAAGGGACCGGGGAGCTGTTTTTT.

This clonotype was counted at least ten times. The chain is built from TRBV7-2 and TRBJ2-1; possible D gene TRBD1, 5 bases. This CDR3 spans 16 amino acids. Germline V lookup: CDR1 SGHTA, CDR2 FQGNSA. V gave up 4 bases and J gave up 1 base, with 14 bases separating them. CDR3 residues: CASSSRSRGSYNEQFF. The CDR3 DNA follows: TGTGCCAGCAGCTCCAGGAGTAGGGGTTCCTACAATGAGCAGTTCTTC.

This clonotype has a count of ten or more. The chain has TRBV28 and TRBJ2-6; no definite D call. V lost 11 bases, J lost 0 bases, and 5 bases lay in between. Looked up from germline, CDR1 is MDHEN and CDR2 is SYDVKM. The CDR3 length is 12 residues. DNA of the CDR3: TGTGCCGAAGGCTCTGGGGCCAACGTCCTGACTTTC. Protein: CAEGSGANVLTF.

This chain links TRBV9 with TRBJ2-6; D remains ambiguous. Per the germline V gene, CDR1 is SGDLS and CDR2 is YYNGEE. V was shortened by 4 bases and J by 0 bases, with 8 bases between the two germline ends. This CDR3 is built from 15 residues. The CDR3 DNA sequence: TGTGCCAGCAGCCCACCGACCTCTGGGGCCAACGTCCTGACTTTC. Its translation is CASSPPTSGANVLTF.

This clonotype was seen at least ten times. The gene calls are TRBV5-1 and TRBJ2-3, with D possibly being TRBD1 or TRBD2 (5 bases each). V dropped 7 bases and J dropped 2 bases, with 17 bases sitting between them. CDR1 and CDR2 (germline): SGHRS, YFSETQ. This CDR3 region has 15 residues. The CDR3 loop reads CASQGQGGPTDTQYF. In nucleotides, the CDR3 is TGCGCCAGCCAAGGGCAGGGCGGGCCCACAGATACGCAGTATTTT. Combining the CDR3 with reference TRBV5-1 and TRBJ2-3 gives the whole variable domain KAGVTQTPRYLIKTRGQQVTLSCSPISGHRSVSWYQQTPGQGLQFLFEYFSETQRNKGNFPGRFSGRQFSNSRSEMNVSTLELGDSALYLCASQGQGGPTDTQYFGPGTRLTVL.

The table lists this clonotype with many counts. The chain is built from TRBV28 and TRBJ2-3; perhaps TRBD1 as D (7 bases). Germline V gene sequence: CDR1 MDHEN, CDR2 SYDVKM. This CDR3 comprises 15 residues. Trimming stripped 3 bases from V and 2 bases from J, with 12 bases between. The CDR3 DNA reads as TGTGCCAGCAGTTTGGACAGGAGGGTCACAGATACGCAGTATTTT. As protein: CASSLDRRVTDTQYF.

This clonotype was recorded at least ten times. Written as DNA, the CDR3 is TGCAGTGCTAGAGAGTGGCTTCTCGAGCAGTACTTC. Amino acid sequence: CSAREWLLEQYF. This chain uses TRBV20-1 with TRBJ2-7; unclear D gene. V lost 0 bases and J 6 bases, leaving 9 bases between the germline ends. There are 12 residues in the CDR3. Germline V CDR1 and CDR2: DFQATT, SNEGSKA (reference sequence).

This clonotype was detected only a few times. The V gene is TRBV27, the J gene TRBJ1-1; possible D gene TRBD1, 6 bases. The CDR3 extends over 15 amino acids. Trimming shortened V by 3 bases and J by 0 bases, and 11 bases separated the two germline ends. CDR1 is MNHEY, CDR2 SMNVEV, per germline (reference sequence). CDR3 loop: CASSLSQGLNTEAFF. CDR3 sequence (DNA): TGTGCCAGCAGTTTGTCACAGGGCTTGAACACTGAAGCTTTCTTT.

This clonotype has ten or more counts. The V gene is TRBV7-2, the J gene TRBJ2-2; TRBD2 matches at 7 bases. Germline CDR1 is SGHTA and CDR2 is FQGNSA. After removal of 5 bases from V and 6 bases from J, the junction contained 3 bases not matched to a gene. The CDR3 contains 13 residues. The CDR3 DNA reads as TGTGCCAGCAGCGGACTAGTGCCCGGGGAGCTGTTTTTT. As protein: CASSGLVPGELFF. Combining the CDR3 with reference TRBV7-2 and TRBJ2-2 gives the whole variable domain GAGVSQSPSNKVTEKGKDVELRCDPISGHTALYWYRQSLGQGLEFLIYFQGNSAPDKSGLPSDRFSAERTGGSVSTLTIQRTQQEDSAVYLCASSGLVPGELFFGEGSRLTVL.

This sequence joins TRBV6-9 and TRBJ2-3, with TRBD2 identical over 7 bases. Trimming at V came to 8 bases and at J to 3 bases, leaving 11 bases not matched to a gene. This CDR3 spans 15 amino acids. Germline V CDR1 and CDR2: MNHGY, SVAAGI. CDR3 region: CASGSAGWGTDTQYF. The DNA for the CDR3 is TGTGCCAGCGGTTCAGCGGGGTGGGGAACAGATACGCAGTATTTT.